The rows below give T cell receptor beta chains drawn from one sample of a study of graft-versus-host responses after intestinal transplantation. No antigen has been identified for these receptors. The assay was immunoSEQ multiplex PCR, and TCRdb's table has in-frame clones only and misses some. The sample consists of about 110,000 clones, 90% to 95% of them appearing once. Sequenced here: unstimulated CD8+ T cells sorted from spleen or lymph node cells, sampled before intestinal transplant. These TCRs come from a human donor who received an intestinal transplant. CDR3s include the opening cysteine and the closing phenylalanine or tryptophan. D genes are given only for firm matches. Size is stated for part of the rows, as once, few or many counts, or as a class when the clone is expanded.

j_call d_call clone_size v_call cdr3_nt cdr3_aa
TRBJ2-1 NA NA TRBV30 TGTGCCTGGAGTAGTCTAGTGAATGAGCAGTTCTTC CAWSSLVNEQFF
TRBJ2-1 NA NA TRBV27 TGTGCCAGCAGTTTAGGGTTCTCCTACAATGAGCAGTTCTTC CASSLGFSYNEQFF
TRBJ2-1 NA NA TRBV7-9 TGTGCCAGCAGCCCCGAGGGAGGGGGGTCCTACAATGAGCAGTTCTTC CASSPEGGGSYNEQFF
TRBJ2-7 NA NA TRBV27 TGTGCCAGCAGTTCCCGGGGATTACAAAACGAGCAGTACTTC CASSSRGLQNEQYF
TRBJ2-3 NA NA TRBV28 TGTGCCAGCAGTTTATCGGCCAGCAGAACTAGCACAGATACGCAGTATTTT CASSLSASRTSTDTQYF
TRBJ2-3 NA NA TRBV10-1 TGCGCCAGCAGCCATGAGATGGGGGACGCAGATACGCAGTATTTT CASSHEMGDADTQYF
TRBJ2-7 TRBD2 NA TRBV29-1 TGCAGCGTTGAACTAGGGCTAGCGGGGGCTGGGGAGCAGTACTTC CSVELGLAGAGEQYF
TRBJ1-3 NA once TRBV27 TGTGCCAGCAGTTCGGTCCCTGGAAACACCATATATTTT CASSSVPGNTIYF
TRBJ2-7 NA once TRBV1 TGCACCAGCAGCCAAGAGGCTAGCGGGAGGTGCGAGCAGTACTTC CTSSQEASGRCEQYF
TRBJ2-2 NA NA TRBV14 TGTGCCAGCAGCCAAATGAACCCGTCCGGGGAGCTGTTTTTT CASSQMNPSGELFF
TRBJ2-7 TRBD2 NA TRBV9 TGTGCCAGCAGCGTGAGCGGGAGTCCTTGGGAGCAGTACTTC CASSVSGSPWEQYF
TRBJ2-1 TRBD2 NA TRBV28 TGTGCCAGCAGTCCGCTAGCGGGAACAACTATCGAGGGAAATGAGCAGTTCTTC CASSPLAGTTIEGNEQFF
TRBJ2-7 NA NA TRBV7-9 TGTGCCAGCAGCTTTAAGGAAGTCGAGCAGTACTTC CASSFKEVEQYF
TRBJ2-1 NA NA TRBV10-1 TGCGCCAGCAGTGGACCCCCCACCGGGGATGAGCAGTTCTTC CASSGPPTGDEQFF
TRBJ2-7 NA NA TRBV18 TGTGCCAGCTCACTAAGGGGGGGGACCTACGAGCAGTACTTC CASSLRGGTYEQYF
TRBJ2-1 NA NA TRBV12-2 TGTGCAAGTCGCTTAGATAAGCGGAGGAGCTCCTACAATGAGCAGTTCTTC CASRLDKRRSSYNEQFF
TRBJ2-1 TRBD2 NA TRBV9 TGTGCCAGCAGCGTAGTCTGGGTGGGACTAGCGGGACTCCGAGAGGAGCAGTTCTTC CASSVVWVGLAGLREEQFF
TRBJ2-2 NA NA TRBV28 TGTGCCAGCAGTTTAAGCGGGAACACCGGGGAGCTGTTTTTT CASSLSGNTGELFF
TRBJ2-7 TRBD1 NA TRBV30 TGTGCCTGGATGGGGGACAGGAGCTCCTACGAGCAGTACTTC CAWMGDRSSYEQYF
TRBJ1-1 NA NA TRBV5-6 TGTGCCAGCTCGGGTTATGGCACTGAAGCTTTCTTT CASSGYGTEAFF
TRBJ2-3 NA NA TRBV7-9 TGTGCCAGCAGCTTAGCCGCAGGAGATACGCAGTATTTT CASSLAAGDTQYF
TRBJ2-2 NA NA TRBV9 TGTGCCAGCAGGCCCGAGGGTACCGCCGGGGAGCTGTTTTTT CASRPEGTAGELFF